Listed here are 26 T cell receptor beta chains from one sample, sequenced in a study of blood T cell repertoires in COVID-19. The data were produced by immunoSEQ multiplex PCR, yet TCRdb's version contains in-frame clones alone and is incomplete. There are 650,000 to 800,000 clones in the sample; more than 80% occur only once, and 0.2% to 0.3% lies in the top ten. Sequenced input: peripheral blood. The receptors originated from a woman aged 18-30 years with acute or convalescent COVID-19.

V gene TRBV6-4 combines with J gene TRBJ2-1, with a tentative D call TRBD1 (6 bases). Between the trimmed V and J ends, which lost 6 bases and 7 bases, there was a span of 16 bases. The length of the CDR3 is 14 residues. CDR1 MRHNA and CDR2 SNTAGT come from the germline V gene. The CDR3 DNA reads TGTGCCAGCAGCCCCTCAGGGGTTGGAAATGAGCAGTTCTTC. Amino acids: CASSPSGVGNEQFF.

The CDR3 protein is CASSAGTASNQPQHF. CDR3 DNA: TGTGCCAGCAGCGCCGGGACTGCTAGCAATCAGCCCCAGCATTTT. The chain combines TRBV9 with TRBJ1-5; weak D call: TRBD1 (5 bases). This CDR3 is 15 amino acids long. Trimming took off 3 bases at V and 0 bases at J, with 10 bases between the two ends. The germline CDR1 and CDR2 sequences are SGDLS and YYNGEE.

The CDR3 DNA reads as TGCGCCAGCAGCCAAGAATCGGGACAGAACACCGGGGAGCTGTTTTTT. This codes for CASSQESGQNTGELFF. The V gene is TRBV4-3, the J gene TRBJ2-2; tentatively, D is TRBD1 (6 bases). Looked up from germline, CDR1 is LGHNA and CDR2 is YSLEER. The CDR3 consists of 16 residues. V lost 0 bases and J lost 1, with 9 bases in between.

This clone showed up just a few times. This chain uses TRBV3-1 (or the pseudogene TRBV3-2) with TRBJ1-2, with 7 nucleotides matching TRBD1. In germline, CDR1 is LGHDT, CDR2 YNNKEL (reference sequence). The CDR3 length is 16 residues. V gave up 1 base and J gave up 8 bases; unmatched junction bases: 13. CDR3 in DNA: TGTGCCAGCAGCCAAGCCCCCGAACAGGGGATAGGGGGCTACACCTTC. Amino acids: CASSQAPEQGIGGYTF.

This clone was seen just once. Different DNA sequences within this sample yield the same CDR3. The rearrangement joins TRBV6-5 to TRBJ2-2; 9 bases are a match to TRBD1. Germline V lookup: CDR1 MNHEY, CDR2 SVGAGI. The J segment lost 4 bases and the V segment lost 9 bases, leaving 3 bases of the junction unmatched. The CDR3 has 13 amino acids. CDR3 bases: TGTGCCAGTGAGACAGGGGGCACCGGGGAGCTGTTTTTT. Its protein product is CASETGGTGELFF.

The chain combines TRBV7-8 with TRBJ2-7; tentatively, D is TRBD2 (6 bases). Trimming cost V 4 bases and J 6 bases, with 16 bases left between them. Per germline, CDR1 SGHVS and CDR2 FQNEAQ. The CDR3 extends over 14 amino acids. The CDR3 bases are TGTGCCAGCAGCTCCCAGGGAGGAGTCTCCGAGCAGTACTTC. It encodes CASSSQGGVSEQYF.

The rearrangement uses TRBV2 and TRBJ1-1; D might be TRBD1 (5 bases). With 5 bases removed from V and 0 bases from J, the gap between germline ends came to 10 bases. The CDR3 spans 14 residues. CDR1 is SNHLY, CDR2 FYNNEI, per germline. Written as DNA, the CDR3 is TGTGCCAGCAGTAAGGACACGATGAACACTGAAGCTTTCTTT. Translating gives CASSKDTMNTEAFF.

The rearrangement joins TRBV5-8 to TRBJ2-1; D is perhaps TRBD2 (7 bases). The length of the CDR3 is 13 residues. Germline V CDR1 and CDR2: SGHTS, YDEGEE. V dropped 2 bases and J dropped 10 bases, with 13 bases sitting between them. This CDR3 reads CASSFGGGGEQFF. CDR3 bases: TGTGCCAGCAGCTTCGGGGGCGGGGGAGAGCAGTTCTTC.

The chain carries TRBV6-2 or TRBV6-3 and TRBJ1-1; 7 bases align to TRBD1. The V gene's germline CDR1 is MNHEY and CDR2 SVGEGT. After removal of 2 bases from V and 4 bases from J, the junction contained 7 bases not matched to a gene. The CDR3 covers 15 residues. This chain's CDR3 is CASSYPRQGITEAFF. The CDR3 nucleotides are TGTGCCAGCAGTTACCCCAGACAGGGCATCACTGAAGCTTTCTTT.

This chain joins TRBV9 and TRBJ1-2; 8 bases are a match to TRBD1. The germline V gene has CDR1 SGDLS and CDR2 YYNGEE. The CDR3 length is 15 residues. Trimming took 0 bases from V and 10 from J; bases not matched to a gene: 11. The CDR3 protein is CASSVVAPDRESYTF. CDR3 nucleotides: TGTGCCAGCAGCGTAGTGGCCCCGGACAGGGAGTCCTACACCTTC.

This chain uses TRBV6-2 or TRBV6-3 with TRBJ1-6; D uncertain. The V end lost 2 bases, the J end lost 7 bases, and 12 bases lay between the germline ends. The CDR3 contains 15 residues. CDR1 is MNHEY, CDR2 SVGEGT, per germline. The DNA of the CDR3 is TGTGCCAGCAGTTACCTTATGGAGGCCAATTCACCCCTCCACTTT. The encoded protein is CASSYLMEANSPLHF.

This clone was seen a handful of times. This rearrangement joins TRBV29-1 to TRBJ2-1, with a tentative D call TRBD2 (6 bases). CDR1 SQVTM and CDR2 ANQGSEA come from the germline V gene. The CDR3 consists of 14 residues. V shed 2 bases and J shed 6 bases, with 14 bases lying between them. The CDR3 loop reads CSVETGRDFNEQFF. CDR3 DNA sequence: TGCAGCGTTGAAACCGGGAGAGATTTCAATGAGCAGTTCTTC.

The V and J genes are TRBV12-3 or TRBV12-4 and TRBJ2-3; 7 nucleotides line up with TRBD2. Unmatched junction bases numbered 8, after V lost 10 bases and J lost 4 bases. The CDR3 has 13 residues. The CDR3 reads CATLGGGPDTQYF. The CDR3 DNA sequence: TGTGCCACCCTGGGGGGGGGTCCAGATACGCAGTATTTT.

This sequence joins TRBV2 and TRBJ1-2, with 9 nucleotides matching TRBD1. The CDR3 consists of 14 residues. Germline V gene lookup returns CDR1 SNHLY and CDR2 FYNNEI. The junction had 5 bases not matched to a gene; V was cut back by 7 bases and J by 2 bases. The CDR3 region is CASTEQGANYGYTF. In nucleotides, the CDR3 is TGTGCCAGCACCGAACAGGGGGCGAACTATGGCTACACCTTC.

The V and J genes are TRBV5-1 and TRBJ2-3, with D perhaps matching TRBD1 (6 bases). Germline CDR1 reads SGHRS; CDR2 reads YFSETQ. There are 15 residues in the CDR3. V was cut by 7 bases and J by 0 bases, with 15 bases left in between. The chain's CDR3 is CASGLRQASTDTQYF. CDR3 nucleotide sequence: TGCGCCAGCGGCCTAAGACAGGCCAGCACAGATACGCAGTATTTT.

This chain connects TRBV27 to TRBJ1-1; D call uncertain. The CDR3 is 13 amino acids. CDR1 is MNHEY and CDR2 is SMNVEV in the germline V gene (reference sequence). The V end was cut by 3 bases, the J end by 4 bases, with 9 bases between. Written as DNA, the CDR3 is TGTGCCAGCAGTTTCGGGGTGGCCACTGAAGCTTTCTTT. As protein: CASSFGVATEAFF.

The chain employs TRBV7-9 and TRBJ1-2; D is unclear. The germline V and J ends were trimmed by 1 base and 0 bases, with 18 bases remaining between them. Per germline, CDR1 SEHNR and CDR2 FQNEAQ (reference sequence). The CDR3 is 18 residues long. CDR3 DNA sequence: TGTGCCAGCAGCTTAGGCCCGGGCCCACCGAGGGCTAACTATGGCTACACCTTC. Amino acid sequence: CASSLGPGPPRANYGYTF.

CDR3 sequence: CASSPYLEAVYQPQHF. The CDR3 region has the DNA TGTGCCAGCAGCCCCTACTTAGAGGCGGTTTATCAGCCCCAGCATTTT. This chain connects TRBV2 to TRBJ1-5; D remains ambiguous. Deletions cut 6 bases from V and 5 bases from J, with 20 bases between. The germline V gene has CDR1 SNHLY and CDR2 FYNNEI. The CDR3 spans 16 residues.

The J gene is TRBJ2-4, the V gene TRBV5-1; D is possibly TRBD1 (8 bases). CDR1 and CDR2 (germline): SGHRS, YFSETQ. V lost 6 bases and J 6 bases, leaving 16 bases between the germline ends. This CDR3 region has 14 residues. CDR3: CASKPNRGGNIQYF. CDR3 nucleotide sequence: TGCGCCAGCAAACCAAACAGGGGGGGAAACATTCAGTACTTC. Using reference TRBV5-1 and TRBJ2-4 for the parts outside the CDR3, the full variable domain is KAGVTQTPRYLIKTRGQQVTLSCSPISGHRSVSWYQQTPGQGLQFLFEYFSETQRNKGNFPGRFSGRQFSNSRSEMNVSTLELGDSALYLCASKPNRGGNIQYFGAGTRLSVL.

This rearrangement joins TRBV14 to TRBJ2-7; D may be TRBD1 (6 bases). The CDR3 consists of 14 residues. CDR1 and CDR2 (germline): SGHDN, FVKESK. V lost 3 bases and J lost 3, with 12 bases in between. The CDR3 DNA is TGTGCCAGCAGCCACTGGGGCAGGGGCTACGAGCAGTACTTC. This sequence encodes CASSHWGRGYEQYF.

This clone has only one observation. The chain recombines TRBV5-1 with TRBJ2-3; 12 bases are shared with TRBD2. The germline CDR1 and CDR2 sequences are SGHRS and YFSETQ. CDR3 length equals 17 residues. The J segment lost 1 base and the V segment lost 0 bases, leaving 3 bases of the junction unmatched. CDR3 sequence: CASSLEASGGGTDTQYF. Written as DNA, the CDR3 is TGCGCCAGCAGCTTGGAGGCTAGCGGGGGGGGCACAGATACGCAGTATTTT.

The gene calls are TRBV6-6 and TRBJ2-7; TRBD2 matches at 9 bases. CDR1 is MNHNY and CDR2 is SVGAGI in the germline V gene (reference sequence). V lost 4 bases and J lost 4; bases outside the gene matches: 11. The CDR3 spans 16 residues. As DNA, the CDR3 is TGTGCCAGCAGTTCCTTCGCGGGGGGGCAGGCTTACGAGCAGTACTTC. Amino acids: CASSSFAGGQAYEQYF.

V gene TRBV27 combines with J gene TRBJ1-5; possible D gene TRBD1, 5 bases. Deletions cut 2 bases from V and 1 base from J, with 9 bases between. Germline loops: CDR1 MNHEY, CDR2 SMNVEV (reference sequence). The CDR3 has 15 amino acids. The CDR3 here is CASSLGAASNQPQHF. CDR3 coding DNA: TGTGCCAGCAGTTTAGGGGCAGCGAGCAATCAGCCCCAGCATTTT.

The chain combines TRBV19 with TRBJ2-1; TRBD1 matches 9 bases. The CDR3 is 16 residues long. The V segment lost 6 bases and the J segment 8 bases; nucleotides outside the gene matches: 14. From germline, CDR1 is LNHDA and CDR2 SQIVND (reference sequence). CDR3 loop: CASRVSGQGFWDEQFF. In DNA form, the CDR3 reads TGTGCCAGTAGGGTGTCTGGACAGGGGTTTTGGGATGAGCAGTTCTTC.

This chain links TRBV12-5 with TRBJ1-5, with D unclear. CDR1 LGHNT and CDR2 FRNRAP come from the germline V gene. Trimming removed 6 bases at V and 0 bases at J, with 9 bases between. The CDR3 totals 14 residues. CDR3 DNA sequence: TGTGCTAGTGGGGCAGTGTATAGCAATCAGCCCCAGCATTTT. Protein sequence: CASGAVYSNQPQHF.

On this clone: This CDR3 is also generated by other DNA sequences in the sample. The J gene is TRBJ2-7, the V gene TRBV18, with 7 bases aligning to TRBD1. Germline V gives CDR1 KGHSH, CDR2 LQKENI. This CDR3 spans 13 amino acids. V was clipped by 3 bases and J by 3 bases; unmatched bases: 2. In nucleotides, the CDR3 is TGTGCCAGCTCACCGAGGGACAGCTACGAGCAGTACTTC. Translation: CASSPRDSYEQYF.